Below, 20 T cell receptor beta chains from the same sample are listed, as sequenced in a study of blood T cell repertoires in COVID-19. Clones were sequenced by immunoSEQ multiplex PCR, and TCRdb holds only the in-frame ones, with some missing. The sample gives around 140,000 clones, 70% to 85% of which show up once; roughly 10% is in the top ten. Sequenced material: peripheral blood. These TCRs come from a man in his fifties or sixties with active or convalescent COVID-19.

Note on this clone: A much larger clone lies one base from this, so it may be a read error. The gene calls are TRBV4-3 and TRBJ2-3; D gene ambiguous. CDR3 size: 12 residues. The V gene's germline CDR1 is LGHNA and CDR2 YSLEER. V was pared by 4 bases and J by 1 base, with 3 bases between. The CDR3 region is CASSPGTDTQYF. DNA of the CDR3: TGCGCCAGCAGCCCCGGCACAGATACGCAGTATTTT.

This clone was seen just once. The chain is built from TRBV19 and TRBJ1-2, with TRBD1 matching over 7 bases. The CDR3 totals 14 residues. V shed 9 bases, J shed 3 bases, and the junction held 10 bases outside the gene matches. Germline CDR1 is LNHDA and CDR2 is SQIVND (reference sequence). CDR3 nucleotide sequence: TGTGCCAGCCTGAGACAGGGTCTCGACTATGGCTACACCTTC. The encoded protein is CASLRQGLDYGYTF.

This chain connects TRBV25-1 to TRBJ2-5; 11 bases agree with TRBD1. Per germline, CDR1 MGHDK and CDR2 SYGVNS. After removal of 6 bases from V and 2 bases from J, the junction contained 11 bases not matched to a gene. The CDR3 length is 17 residues. The CDR3 DNA follows: TGTGCCAGCAGATTAAACCCGGGACAGGGGGATCAAGAGACCCAGTACTTC. This codes for CASRLNPGQGDQETQYF.

The chain employs TRBV7-6 and TRBJ2-5; the D gene is possibly TRBD2 (5 bases). Germline V gives CDR1 SGHVS, CDR2 FNYEAQ. The CDR3 is 11 amino acids. V was trimmed by 5 bases and J by 5 bases, leaving 6 bases between them. CDR3 nucleotide sequence: TGTGCCAGCAGCCCGGGGGAGACCCAGTACTTC. This translates into CASSPGETQYF.

CDR3 residues: CASNQRGGSNEQFF. The CDR3 DNA follows: TGTGCCAGTAATCAGCGGGGGGGAAGCAATGAGCAGTTCTTC. The chain recombines TRBV19 with TRBJ2-1; 10 positions agree with TRBD2. The CDR3 sequence is 14 residues long. Per the germline V gene, CDR1 is LNHDA and CDR2 is SQIVND (reference sequence). V shed 7 bases, J shed 6 bases, and the junction held 6 bases outside the gene matches. Together with reference TRBV19 and TRBJ2-1, the CDR3 gives the full variable domain: DGGITQSPKYLFRKEGQNVTLSCEQNLNHDAMYWYRQDPGQGLRLIYYSQIVNDFQKGDIAEGYSVSREKKESFPLTVTSAQKNPTAFYLCASNQRGGSNEQFFGPGTRLTVL.

This chain joins TRBV13 and TRBJ2-1, with 7 bases identical to TRBD1. There are 13 residues in the CDR3. After removal of 2 bases from V and 8 bases from J, the junction contained 3 bases not matched to a gene. The V gene's germline CDR1 is PRHDT and CDR2 FYEKMQ (reference sequence). DNA for the CDR3: TGTGCCAGCAGCTTAATTCAGGGGGATGAGCAGTTCTTC. It is translated as CASSLIQGDEQFF.

This clone was seen only a few times. This chain connects TRBV2 to TRBJ2-7, with TRBD1 identical over 7 bases. Germline assignment: CDR1 SNHLY and CDR2 FYNNEI. J was trimmed by 3 bases and V by 6 bases; bases with no gene match: 11. The CDR3 runs to 15 residues. CDR3 nucleotides: TGTGCCAGCAGCGCGACAGATAGGGGGCACTACGAGCAGTACTTC. Translated, it gives CASSATDRGHYEQYF.

V usage is TRBV6-6 and J usage is TRBJ1-1, with 12 nucleotides matching TRBD1. J gave up 6 bases and V 6 bases, and 5 bases lay outside the gene matches. This CDR3 has 14 amino acids. Germline V gene data show CDR1 as MNHNY and CDR2 as SVGAGI (reference sequence). The CDR3, as DNA: TGTGCCAGCAGCTGGGACAGGGGGCTGGCTGAAGCTTTCTTT. Amino acids: CASSWDRGLAEAFF.

The chain is built from TRBV7-2 and TRBJ2-5; 7 positions agree with TRBD2. Germline-derived CDR1 and CDR2 are SGHTA and FQGNSA. CDR3 length equals 14 residues. J was trimmed by 3 bases and V by 5 bases; bases with no gene match: 6. The DNA for the CDR3 is TGTGCCAGCAGCGTATCTAGCGGAAAAGAGACCCAGTACTTC. As protein: CASSVSSGKETQYF.

The DNA of the CDR3 is TGTGCCAGTAGTGCCGACAAGGCGACCCAGTACTTC. This translates into CASSADKATQYF. The V gene is TRBV19, the J gene TRBJ2-5; unclear D gene. CDR1 and CDR2 (germline): LNHDA, SQIVND (reference sequence). The length of the CDR3 is 12 residues. V was trimmed by 5 bases and J by 7 bases, leaving 11 bases between them. The full variable domain, with the rest looked up from reference TRBV19 and TRBJ2-5, is DGGITQSPKYLFRKEGQNVTLSCEQNLNHDAMYWYRQDPGQGLRLIYYSQIVNDFQKGDIAEGYSVSREKKESFPLTVTSAQKNPTAFYLCASSADKATQYFGPGTRLLVL.

The J gene is TRBJ1-2, the V gene TRBV4-2; 8 nucleotides line up with TRBD1. The CDR3 runs to 13 residues. Germline V gene data show CDR1 as LGHNA and CDR2 as YNFKEQ. V lost 4 bases, J lost 6 bases, and 4 bases stayed unmatched. The CDR3 region is CASSRTGIDGYTF. CDR3 nucleotides: TGTGCCAGCAGCCGGACAGGGATTGATGGCTACACCTTC.

The chain links TRBV19 to TRBJ1-2; D gene ambiguous. With 2 bases removed from V and 1 base from J, the gap between germline ends came to 11 bases. Germline V gives CDR1 LNHDA, CDR2 SQIVND (reference sequence). This CDR3 has 15 residues. CDR3 bases: TGTGCCAGTAGTATATCTACTCGACTTAACTATGGCTACACCTTC. Translating gives CASSISTRLNYGYTF.

This clone was seen a few times. The chain links TRBV18 to TRBJ1-5, with 8 bases fitting TRBD1. CDR1 is KGHSH and CDR2 is LQKENI in the germline V gene. The CDR3 has 16 residues. V trimming: 2 bases; J trimming: 7 bases; junction bases outside the gene matches: 10. The CDR3 loop is CASSPRPGGAAQPQHF. As DNA, the CDR3 is TGTGCCAGCTCACCAAGACCAGGGGGCGCGGCGCAGCCCCAGCATTTT.

This rearrangement joins TRBV2 to TRBJ2-1; 8 nucleotides line up with TRBD1. The CDR3 spans 16 residues. The germline V gene encodes CDR1 SNHLY and CDR2 FYNNEI. With 4 bases clipped from V and 7 bases from J, the junction kept 12 bases outside the gene matches. This chain's CDR3 is CASSGGDRGFGNEQFF. The CDR3 nucleotides are TGTGCCAGCAGTGGAGGAGACAGGGGATTTGGGAATGAGCAGTTCTTC.

The chain uses TRBV13 and TRBJ1-3, with no clear D. In germline, CDR1 is PRHDT, CDR2 FYEKMQ (reference sequence). There are 13 residues in the CDR3. V lost 6 bases and J 0 bases, leaving 6 bases between the germline ends. CDR3 DNA: TGTGCCAGCAGTTCTCCCTCTGGAAACACCATATATTTT. Protein: CASSSPSGNTIYF.

The rearrangement uses TRBV19 and TRBJ1-2, with D unresolved. CDR3 length: 15 amino acids. Trimming removed 1 base from V and 0 bases from J, with 9 bases in between. CDR1 and CDR2 (germline): LNHDA, SQIVND (reference sequence). CDR3 DNA: TGTGCCAGTAGTATAGGACTCCATACTAACTATGGCTACACCTTC. It codes for CASSIGLHTNYGYTF.

Remarks on this clone: Its ends do not fully match the called genes, so a read error is possible. The genes are TRBV7-7 and TRBJ2-2, with a weak D call TRBD2 (6 bases). This CDR3 spans 16 amino acids. The germline V gene has CDR1 SSHAT and CDR2 FNYEAQ (reference sequence). CDR3 sequence reads: CASSLGSGANTGELFF. In DNA, the CDR3 is TGTGCTAGCAGCTTAGGCTCGGGGGCGAACACCGGGGAGCTGTTTTTT. The full variable domain, in which reference TRBV7-7 and TRBJ2-2 provide the parts outside the CDR3, is GAGVSQSPRYKVTKRGQDVTLRCDPISSHATLYWYQQALGQGPEFLTYFNYEAQPDKSGLPSDRFSAERPEGSISTLTIQRTEQRDSAMYRCASSLGSGANTGELFFGEGSRLTVL.

The rearrangement uses TRBV27 and TRBJ1-2; 11 bases map to TRBD1. The CDR3 length is 14 residues. Trimming took 5 bases from V and 8 from J; bases not matched to a gene: 7. Germline lookup yields CDR1 MNHEY and CDR2 SMNVEV (reference sequence). In DNA, the CDR3 is TGTGCCAGCAGTCAAGGACAGGGGGCCTTCGGCTACACCTTC. It encodes CASSQGQGAFGYTF.

This rearrangement joins TRBV5-6 to TRBJ1-5; 7 nucleotides match TRBD1. CDR3 size: 14 residues. Trimming removed 4 bases from V and 6 bases from J; junction bases left unmatched: 7. Germline CDR1 and CDR2: SGHDT and YYEEEE. The CDR3 reads CASSKQGIRQPQHF. DNA of the CDR3: TGTGCCAGCAGCAAACAGGGGATTCGTCAGCCCCAGCATTTT.

The chain links TRBV7-8 to TRBJ1-6; D is unclear. The CDR3 consists of 12 residues. Looked up from germline, CDR1 is SGHVS and CDR2 is FQNEAQ. V lost 4 bases, J lost 7 bases, and 5 bases lay in between. DNA for the CDR3: TGTGCCAGCAGCTCGAGAAATTCACCCCTCCACTTT. Its translation: CASSSRNSPLHF.